This is a list of T cell receptor beta chains from one sample in a study of T-cell memory formation after mild COVID-19. TCRdb passed the 5' RACE reads through MiXCR, listing each CDR3 protein once. The sample consists of about 170,000 distinct CDR3 sequences, 10% to 15% of them appearing once. The material sequenced was PBMCs or a T cell subset sorted from them (not recorded which). These receptor sequences come from a man between 18 and 35 years old who had mild COVID-19 (a few samples of this study predate the infection). Cell type and time point are not known. Each CDR3 is given without its conserved first and last residue. Rows give clone size only sometimes, using once, few, many, or a class for an expanded clone.

clone_size	j_call	cdr3_length	v_call	cdr3_aa
few	TRBJ2-4	13	TRBV5-1	ASSPIRSFKNIQY
few	TRBJ2-7	12	TRBV7-2	ASSLVARAYEQY
NA	TRBJ1-2	12	TRBV27	ASSLKGASYGYT
NA	TRBJ1-2	11	TRBV12-3/TRBV12-4	ASRLDGNYGYT
few	TRBJ2-7	13	TRBV18	ASSPPGQGFYEQY
NA	TRBJ1-2	9	TRBV24-1	ATSDFSGYT
few	TRBJ2-3	14	TRBV7-3	ASSLTPGGSTDTQY
NA	TRBJ2-2	15	TRBV7-3	ASSLSRDVANTGELF
NA	TRBJ2-7	14	TRBV12-3/TRBV12-4	ASSSWGGGSSYEQY
NA	TRBJ1-2	13	TRBV28	ASRVSLGRNYGYT
few	TRBJ2-2	13	TRBV5-1	ASSLDGGYTGELF
many	TRBJ1-5	12	TRBV4-1	ASSQVLGNQPQH
few	TRBJ2-3	13	TRBV2	ASSSRMRVGDTQY
NA	TRBJ1-4	12	TRBV28	ASSSSGGWEKLF
NA	TRBJ1-1	11	TRBV29-1	SGGRILNTEAF
few	TRBJ1-4	9	TRBV12-3/TRBV12-4	ASSLYEKLF